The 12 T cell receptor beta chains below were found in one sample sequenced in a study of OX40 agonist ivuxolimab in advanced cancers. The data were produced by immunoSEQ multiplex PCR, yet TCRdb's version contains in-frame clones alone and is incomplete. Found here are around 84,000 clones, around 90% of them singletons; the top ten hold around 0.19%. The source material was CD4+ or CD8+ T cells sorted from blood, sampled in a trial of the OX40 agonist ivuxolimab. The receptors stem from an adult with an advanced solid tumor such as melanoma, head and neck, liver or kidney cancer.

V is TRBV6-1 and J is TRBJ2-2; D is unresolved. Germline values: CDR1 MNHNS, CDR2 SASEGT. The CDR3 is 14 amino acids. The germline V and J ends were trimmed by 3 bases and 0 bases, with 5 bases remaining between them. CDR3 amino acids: CASSELANTGELFF. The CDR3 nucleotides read TGTGCCAGCAGTGAGCTCGCGAACACCGGGGAGCTGTTTTTT.

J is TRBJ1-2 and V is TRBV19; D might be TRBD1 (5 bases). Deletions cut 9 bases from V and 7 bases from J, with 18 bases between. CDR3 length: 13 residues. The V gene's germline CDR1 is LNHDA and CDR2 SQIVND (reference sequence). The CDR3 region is CASSTAGGVGYTF. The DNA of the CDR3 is TGTGCCAGCTCAACGGCTGGGGGAGTTGGCTACACCTTC.

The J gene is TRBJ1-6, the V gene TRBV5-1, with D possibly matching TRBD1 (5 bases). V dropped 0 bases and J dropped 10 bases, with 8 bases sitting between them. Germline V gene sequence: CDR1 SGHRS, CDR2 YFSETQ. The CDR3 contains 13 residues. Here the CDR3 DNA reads TGCGCCAGCAGCTTGGCACGGACATCACCCCTCCACTTT. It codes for CASSLARTSPLHF.

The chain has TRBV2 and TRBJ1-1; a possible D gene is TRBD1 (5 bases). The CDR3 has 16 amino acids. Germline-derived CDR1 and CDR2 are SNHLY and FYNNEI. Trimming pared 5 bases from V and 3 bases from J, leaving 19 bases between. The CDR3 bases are TGTGCCAGCAGTTGGGTCAGGGATGGGGTTGACACTGAAGCTTTCTTT. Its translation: CASSWVRDGVDTEAFF.

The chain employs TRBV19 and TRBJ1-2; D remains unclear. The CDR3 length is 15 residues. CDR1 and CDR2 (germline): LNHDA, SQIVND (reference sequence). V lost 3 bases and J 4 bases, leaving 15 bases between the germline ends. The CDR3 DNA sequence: TGTGCCAGTAGTATCCAAGTGGGGAATACCTATGGCTACACCTTC. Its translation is CASSIQVGNTYGYTF.

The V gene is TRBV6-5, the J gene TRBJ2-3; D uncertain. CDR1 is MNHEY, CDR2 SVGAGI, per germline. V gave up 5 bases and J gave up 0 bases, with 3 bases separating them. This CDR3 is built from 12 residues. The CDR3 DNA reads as TGTGCCAGCAGTGCTAGCACAGATACGCAGTATTTT. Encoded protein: CASSASTDTQYF.

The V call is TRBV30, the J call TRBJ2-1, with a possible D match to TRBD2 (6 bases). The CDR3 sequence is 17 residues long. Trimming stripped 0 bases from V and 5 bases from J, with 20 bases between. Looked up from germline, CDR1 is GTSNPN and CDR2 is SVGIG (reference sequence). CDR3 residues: CAWSVKVTSTLNNEQFF. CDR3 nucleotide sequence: TGTGCCTGGAGTGTAAAAGTAACTAGCACCCTGAACAATGAGCAGTTCTTC. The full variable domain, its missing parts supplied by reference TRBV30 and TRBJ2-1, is SQTIHQWPATLVQPVGSPLSLECTVEGTSNPNLYWYRQAAGRGLQLLFYSVGIGQISSEVPQNLSASRPQDRQFILSSKKLLLSDSGFYLCAWSVKVTSTLNNEQFFGPGTRLTVL.

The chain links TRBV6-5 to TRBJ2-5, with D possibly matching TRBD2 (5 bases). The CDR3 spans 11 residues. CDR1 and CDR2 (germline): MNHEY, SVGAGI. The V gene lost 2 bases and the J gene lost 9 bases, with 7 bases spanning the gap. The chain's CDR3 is CASSYLRAQYF. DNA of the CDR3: TGTGCCAGCAGTTACCTGAGGGCCCAGTACTTC.

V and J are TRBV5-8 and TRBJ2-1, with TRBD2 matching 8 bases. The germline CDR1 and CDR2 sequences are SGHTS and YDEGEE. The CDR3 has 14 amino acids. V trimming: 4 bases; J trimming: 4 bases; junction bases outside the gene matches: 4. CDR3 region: CASSRRGGYNEQFF. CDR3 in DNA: TGTGCCAGCAGCCGTCGGGGGGGATACAATGAGCAGTTCTTC.

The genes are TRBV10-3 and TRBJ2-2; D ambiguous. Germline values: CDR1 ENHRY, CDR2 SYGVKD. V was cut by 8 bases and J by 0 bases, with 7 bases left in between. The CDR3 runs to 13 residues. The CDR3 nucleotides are TGTGCCATCCAGCCGGCGAACACCGGGGAGCTGTTTTTT. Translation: CAIQPANTGELFF.

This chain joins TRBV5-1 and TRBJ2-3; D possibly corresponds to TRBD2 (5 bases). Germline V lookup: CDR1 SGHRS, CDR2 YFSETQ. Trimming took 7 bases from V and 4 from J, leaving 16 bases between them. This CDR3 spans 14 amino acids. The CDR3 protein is CASAVGALADTQYF. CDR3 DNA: TGCGCCAGCGCCGTGGGAGCGTTGGCAGATACGCAGTATTTT.

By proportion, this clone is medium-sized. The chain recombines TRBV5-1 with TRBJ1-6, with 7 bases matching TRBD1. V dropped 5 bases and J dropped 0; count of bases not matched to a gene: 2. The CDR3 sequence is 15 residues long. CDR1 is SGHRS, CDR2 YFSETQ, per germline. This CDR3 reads CASSRDSSYNSPLHF. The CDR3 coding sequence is TGCGCCAGCAGTCGGGACAGCTCCTATAATTCACCCCTCCACTTT.